This T cell receptor beta chain derives from a study of blood T cell repertoires in COVID-19. Study in general: The samples span acute and convalescent COVID-19 from the United States, Italy and Spain. PBMCs, B-cell-depleted T cells, or T cells provided the cDNA or gDNA that made up the material.

Germline CDR1 is LGHDT and CDR2 is YNNKEL (reference sequence). The CDR3 is 13 amino acids. V dropped 1 base and J dropped 7 bases, with 11 bases sitting between them. TCRdb keeps only in-frame clones here, not all; method: immunoSEQ multiplex PCR. The repertoire holds some 260,000 clones, with 70% to 90% as singletons. Sample: peripheral blood. The chain employs TRBV3-1 (or the pseudogene TRBV3-2) and TRBJ2-7; D might be TRBD1 (6 bases). This receptor was identified in a human donor in a cohort sampled during active COVID-19. CDR3 protein: CASSQVDRNEQYF. In DNA form, the CDR3 reads TGTGCCAGCAGCCAAGTCGACAGGAATGAGCAGTACTTC.